These 12 T cell receptor beta chains share one sample of origin, sequenced in a study of blood T cell repertoires in COVID-19. Only in-frame clones appear in the TCRdb table, and some are missing; sequencing was by immunoSEQ multiplex PCR. The sample contains about 110,000 clones, approximately 80% of which appear only once. The sample comprised peripheral blood. The receptors originated from a woman aged 40 to 49 with acute or convalescent COVID-19.

Only one count was recorded for this clone. This chain links TRBV30 with TRBJ1-6; perhaps TRBD1 as D (5 bases). This CDR3 has 16 amino acids. V gave up 2 bases and J gave up 7 bases, with 18 bases separating them. Per germline, CDR1 GTSNPN and CDR2 SVGIG (reference sequence). As DNA, the CDR3 is TGTGCCTGGAGTCTGCGGGGGAGCGTAGGGAATTCACCCCTCCACTTT. Translated: CAWSLRGSVGNSPLHF.

The chain is built from TRBV19 and TRBJ1-4, with D uncertain. This CDR3 is 14 amino acids long. CDR1 is LNHDA, CDR2 SQIVND, per germline (reference sequence). V lost 3 bases and J 3 bases, leaving 8 bases between the germline ends. The CDR3 reads CASSIRGSNEKLFF. As DNA, the CDR3 is TGTGCCAGTAGTATCAGAGGGTCTAATGAAAAACTGTTTTTT.

The rearrangement joins TRBV5-6 to TRBJ1-2; tentative D call: TRBD1 (5 bases). Trimming left V 4 bases short and J 8 bases short, with 15 bases between. CDR3 length: 13 amino acids. The germline V gene encodes CDR1 SGHDT and CDR2 YYEEEE. The CDR3, as DNA: TGTGCCAGCAGCCCAATGCAGGGTGGAGGCTACACCTTC. It is translated as CASSPMQGGGYTF.

This chain connects TRBV4-3 to TRBJ2-7; TRBD2 matches 10 bases. CDR1 is LGHNA and CDR2 is YSLEER in the germline V gene. The CDR3 consists of 16 residues. The junction had 6 bases not matched to a gene; V was cut back by 1 base and J by 3 bases. CDR3 in amino acids: CASSQGTSGLYYEQYF. For the CDR3, the DNA is TGCGCCAGCAGCCAAGGGACTAGCGGACTTTACTACGAGCAGTACTTC.

This clone has only a few counts. The chain recombines TRBV7-8 with TRBJ1-6; possible D gene TRBD1, 5 bases. Trimming stripped 6 bases from V and 10 bases from J, with 16 bases between. This CDR3 is 14 amino acids long. Germline loops: CDR1 SGHVS, CDR2 FQNEAQ. The CDR3 protein is CASRTQAINSPLHF. CDR3 bases: TGTGCCAGCAGAACACAGGCTATTAACTCACCCCTCCACTTT.

The V and J genes are TRBV5-1 and TRBJ2-3; 8 bases match TRBD2. This CDR3 is built from 15 residues. The germline CDR1 and CDR2 sequences are SGHRS and YFSETQ. V gave up 1 base and J gave up 1 base; unmatched junction bases: 2. The DNA for the CDR3 is TGCGCCAGCAGCTTGACGGGACTAGGCACAGATACGCAGTATTTT. Protein product: CASSLTGLGTDTQYF.

The chain employs TRBV3-1 (or the pseudogene TRBV3-2) and TRBJ1-2; 8 bases match TRBD1. The CDR3 length is 15 residues. Unmatched junction bases numbered 8, after V lost 1 base and J lost 7 bases. CDR1 LGHDT and CDR2 YNNKEL come from the germline V gene (reference sequence). The CDR3: CASSQAGQGRRGYTF. The CDR3 DNA is TGTGCCAGCAGCCAAGCTGGACAGGGACGTCGTGGCTACACCTTC.

This chain connects TRBV9 to TRBJ1-1; TRBD1 matches at 9 bases. This CDR3 has 15 residues. The germline V gene has CDR1 SGDLS and CDR2 YYNGEE. After removal of 0 bases from V and 9 bases from J, the junction contained 9 bases not matched to a gene. The CDR3 sequence: CASSVVMGDRVKAFF. CDR3 nucleotides: TGTGCCAGCAGCGTAGTGATGGGGGACAGGGTAAAAGCTTTCTTT.

The chain recombines TRBV19 with TRBJ1-4; 8 nucleotides line up with TRBD1. The V and J ends lost 4 bases and 1 base, in that order; junction bases with no gene match: 2. This CDR3 has 15 amino acids. CDR1 and CDR2 from the germline V gene are LNHDA and SQIVND (reference sequence). DNA of the CDR3: TGTGCCAGTAGTACAGGGGGCTTAACTAATGAAAAACTGTTTTTT. Encoded protein: CASSTGGLTNEKLFF.

This sequence joins TRBV3-1 (or the pseudogene TRBV3-2) and TRBJ2-7; 9 bases are a match to TRBD1. The CDR3 length is 15 residues. Germline CDR1 is LGHDT and CDR2 is YNNKEL (reference sequence). V trimming: 4 bases; J trimming: 1 base; junction bases outside the gene matches: 5. Here the CDR3 DNA reads TGTGCCAGCAGCCCCCGGGACAGGGTATCCTACGAGCAGTACTTC. This encodes CASSPRDRVSYEQYF.

V usage is TRBV30 and J usage is TRBJ2-3, with 7 bases identical to TRBD2. The CDR3 runs 14 residues. The ends lost 0 bases at V and 6 bases at J; junction bases unmatched: 6. The germline V gene has CDR1 GTSNPN and CDR2 SVGIG (reference sequence). This chain's CDR3 is CAWSVGGGTDTQYF. CDR3 nucleotide sequence: TGTGCCTGGAGTGTCGGCGGGGGAACGGATACGCAGTATTTT.

CDR3 in amino acids: CASSFGPGGTGNTIYF. The CDR3 DNA sequence: TGTGCCAGCAGCTTCGGCCCGGGGGGCACGGGAAACACCATATATTTT. The rearrangement links TRBV5-5 to TRBJ1-3, with TRBD1 as a possible D gene (6 bases). The germline V gene encodes CDR1 SGHKS and CDR2 YYEKEE (reference sequence). V gave up 2 bases and J gave up 4 bases, with 16 bases separating them. The CDR3 loop spans 16 amino acids. Full variable domain (rest looked up from reference TRBV5-5 and TRBJ1-3): DAGVTQSPTHLIKTRGQQVTLRCSPISGHKSVSWYQQVLGQGPQFIFQYYEKEERGRGNFPDRFSARQFPNYSSELNVNALLLGDSALYLCASSFGPGGTGNTIYFGEGSWLTVV.